This is a list of T cell receptor beta chains from one sample in a study of blood T cell repertoires in COVID-19. Sequenced by immunoSEQ multiplex PCR; TCRdb stores in-frame clones only, minus some. The table has about 200,000 clones, 92% seen once. The sequencing sample was made of peripheral blood. All receptors come from a man in his 60s with COVID-19, enrolled during active disease. Both conserved end residues are part of each CDR3. Size tells how often a clone was seen (once, few, many) or the class of an expanded clone, and some rows leave it out.

TRBJ1-2 | - | TRBV13 | CASSLGLDINYGYTF
TRBJ1-2 | once | TRBV7-2 | CASSSPTGGAKGYTF
TRBJ1-2 | once | TRBV29-1 | CSVFSPGWYYGYTF
TRBJ2-3 | - | TRBV3-1/TRBV3-2 | CASSQALSGTVGIPDTQYF
TRBJ2-1 | - | TRBV7-3 | CASSFDRGLEQFF
TRBJ1-2 | - | TRBV28 | CASSSPGQGNHGYTF
TRBJ2-1 | - | TRBV5-6 | CASSLAASSSYNEQFF
TRBJ2-1 | - | TRBV7-2 | CASSFPSPPYNEQFF
TRBJ1-1 | - | TRBV2 | CASSERVGGQAFF
TRBJ1-4 | - | TRBV12-3/TRBV12-4 | CASSLREGKLFF
TRBJ2-7 | - | TRBV6-2/TRBV6-3 | CASSLEPGEQYF
TRBJ1-3 | - | TRBV10-3 | CAIGTGAGNTIYF
TRBJ1-4 | once | TRBV7-2 | CASSFTGGGEKLFF
TRBJ2-2 | - | TRBV19 | CASSRRSGELFF
TRBJ2-1 | - | TRBV28 | CASSEWVGLGGEQFF
TRBJ1-5 | - | TRBV24-1 | CATSVHRTDFHSNQPQHF
TRBJ2-1 | - | TRBV9 | CASSGQMSPNEQFF
TRBJ2-5 | - | TRBV10-2 | CASRDRGGQETQYF
TRBJ2-7 | - | TRBV7-9 | CASSVSGVSYEQYF
TRBJ2-4 | - | TRBV7-2 | CASSSGLAKNIQYF
TRBJ1-1 | - | TRBV7-2 | CASSLATGGRDTEAFF
TRBJ1-1 | few | TRBV4-1 | CASSQDWGLTEAFF
TRBJ1-2 | - | TRBV3-1/TRBV3-2 | CASSHRQGDGYTF
TRBJ2-7 | - | TRBV6-4 | CASSEREWPQYF
TRBJ2-1 | - | TRBV28 | CASQGPANEQFF
TRBJ1-4 | - | TRBV4-1 | CASSLRLSTGPVDEKLFF
TRBJ1-3 | - | TRBV30 | CAWRTGFSGNTIYF
TRBJ2-5 | - | TRBV6-1 | CASSVFRRRDRPETQYF
TRBJ1-2 | - | TRBV7-9 | CASSLAGTGEAGYTF
TRBJ1-2 | - | TRBV5-5 | CASSLGQGGVGYTF
TRBJ2-7 | - | TRBV5-1 | CASSLEGQGYEQYF
TRBJ1-5 | once | TRBV12-3/TRBV12-4 | CASRPDTQPQHF
TRBJ1-2 | - | TRBV25-1 | CASSVGQNYGYTF
TRBJ1-2 | - | TRBV30 | CAWRGGNYGYTF
TRBJ1-2 | - | TRBV6-5 | CASSSPTKTNYGYTF
TRBJ2-5 | - | TRBV5-1 | CASSLVGREETQYF
TRBJ1-1 | - | TRBV10-3 | CAMGGLDTEAFF
TRBJ2-6 | - | TRBV9 | CASSTPQTAVISSNVLTF
TRBJ2-1 | - | TRBV10-3 | CASRAGSGSEYNEQFF
TRBJ1-3 | - | TRBV10-3 | CAISESTAGDTIYF
TRBJ2-1 | - | TRBV7-8 | CASSLGPRAGDNEQFF
TRBJ2-7 | - | TRBV6-5 | CASRDPRGVGEQYF
TRBJ2-3 | - | TRBV5-1 | CASSLLRHSTDTQYF
TRBJ2-3 | - | TRBV7-6 | CASSLFGTSGGAGTQYF
TRBJ1-2 | - | TRBV3-1/TRBV3-2 | CASSGGKIETMYGYTF
TRBJ1-2 | - | TRBV30 | CAWSVRGTGGVYGYTF
TRBJ2-7 | - | TRBV5-1 | CASSLDSGGDEQYF
TRBJ2-7 | - | TRBV2 | CASSDPGLEYEQYF
TRBJ2-1 | - | TRBV7-3 | CASSPQGLAGEEQFF
TRBJ2-3 | once | TRBV18 | CASSSGQVADTQYF
TRBJ2-3 | - | TRBV7-9 | CASSHHRGGVLDTQYF
TRBJ1-2 | - | TRBV18 | CASSPTTWRDGYTF
TRBJ2-7 | - | TRBV2 | CASSDRYEQYF
TRBJ2-7 | - | TRBV28 | CASSSRGEQYF
TRBJ1-1 | - | TRBV19 | CASSSTQGVLNTEAFF
TRBJ1-4 | - | TRBV6-5 | CASSYSVSEKLFF
TRBJ2-3 | once | TRBV6-4 | CASSRITAPSGGGEDTQYF
TRBJ1-2 | - | TRBV19 | CASSIRSPLYGYTF
TRBJ1-2 | few | TRBV5-4 | CASSLGRGDYGYTF
TRBJ2-2 | - | TRBV19 | CASRTDGQGPGELFF